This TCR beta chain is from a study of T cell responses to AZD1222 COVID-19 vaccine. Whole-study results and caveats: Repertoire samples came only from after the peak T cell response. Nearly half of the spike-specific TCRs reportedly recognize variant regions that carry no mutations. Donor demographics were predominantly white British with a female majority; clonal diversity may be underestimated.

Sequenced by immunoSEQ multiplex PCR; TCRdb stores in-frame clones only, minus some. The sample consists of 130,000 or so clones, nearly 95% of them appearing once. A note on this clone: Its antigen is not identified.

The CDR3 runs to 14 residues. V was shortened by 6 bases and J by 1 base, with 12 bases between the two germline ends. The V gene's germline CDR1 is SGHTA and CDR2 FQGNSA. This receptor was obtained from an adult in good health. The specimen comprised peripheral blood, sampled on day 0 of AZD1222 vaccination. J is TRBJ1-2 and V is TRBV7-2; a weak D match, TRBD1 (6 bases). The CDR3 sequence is CASSSTGINYGYTF. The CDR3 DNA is TGTGCCAGCAGTTCCACAGGGATTAACTATGGCTACACCTTC.